These 25 T cell receptor beta chains share one sample of origin, sequenced in a study of blood T cell repertoires in COVID-19. Produced via immunoSEQ multiplex PCR; TCRdb's table is partial and in-frame only. The sample lists 150,000 or so clones, 80% to 90% seen once, with roughly 8.2% in the top ten. The sequencing sample was made of peripheral blood. The receptors derive from a man in his sixties with acute or convalescent COVID-19.

The rearrangement joins TRBV28 to TRBJ2-3, with 10 bases matching TRBD1. CDR3 size: 15 residues. Germline V gene data show CDR1 as MDHEN and CDR2 as SYDVKM. Trimming cost V 7 bases and J 2 bases; bases outside gene matches: 6. The DNA for the CDR3 is TGTGCCAGCACAGCCGGGACAGGGGACACAGATACGCAGTATTTT. This translates into CASTAGTGDTDTQYF.

V usage is TRBV6-5 and J usage is TRBJ1-2; D is possibly TRBD1 (6 bases). The V gene lost 5 bases and the J gene lost 4 bases, with 17 bases spanning the gap. This CDR3 comprises 15 residues. The germline CDR1 and CDR2 sequences are MNHEY and SVGAGI. The CDR3 region has the DNA TGTGCCAGCAGTCCGGGACATGCGAACTTCTATGGCTACACCTTC. This gives the protein CASSPGHANFYGYTF.

The V gene is TRBV3-1 (or the pseudogene TRBV3-2), the J gene TRBJ1-5; D is ambiguous. The V gene lost 4 bases and the J gene lost 4 bases, with 14 bases spanning the gap. The CDR3 extends over 15 amino acids. In germline, CDR1 is LGHDT, CDR2 YNNKEL (reference sequence). CDR3 protein: CASSPSGWRNQPQHF. In DNA, the CDR3 is TGTGCCAGCAGCCCGTCGGGGTGGCGGAATCAGCCCCAGCATTTT.

CDR3 nucleotide sequence: TGTGCCAGCAGTTTAAAGTCACGCCGGGACAGGGGGGAGGCTTTCTTT. Its translation is CASSLKSRRDRGEAFF. The chain has TRBV28 and TRBJ1-1; 11 bases match TRBD1. Trimming cost V 2 bases and J 11 bases; bases outside gene matches: 13. The CDR3 runs to 16 residues. Per germline, CDR1 MDHEN and CDR2 SYDVKM.

The V gene is TRBV28, the J gene TRBJ1-1; possible D gene TRBD1, 6 bases. The CDR3 runs to 14 residues. The V and J ends lost 2 bases and 8 bases respectively, with 15 bases between them. The germline V gene has CDR1 MDHEN and CDR2 SYDVKM. CDR3 loop: CASSLVGGGEEAFF. DNA for the CDR3: TGTGCCAGCAGTTTAGTTGGGGGGGGCGAGGAAGCTTTCTTT.

The rearrangement links TRBV5-1 to TRBJ1-6; TRBD1 agrees at 10 bases. Germline V gene lookup returns CDR1 SGHRS and CDR2 YFSETQ. This CDR3 region has 16 residues. V trimming: 4 bases; J trimming: 15 bases; junction bases outside the gene matches: 16. The CDR3 is CASSPGAGQGSPLLHF. In DNA, the CDR3 is TGCGCCAGCAGCCCCGGCGCGGGACAGGGGTCCCCCCTCCTCCACTTT.

V gene TRBV5-1 combines with J gene TRBJ2-5; D perhaps matches TRBD2 (6 bases). There are 13 residues in the CDR3. Germline lookup yields CDR1 SGHRS and CDR2 YFSETQ. In nucleotides, the CDR3 is TGCGCTACCCGGCGGGGAACGCAAGAGACCCAGTACTTC. Residues: CATRRGTQETQYF.

This clone was seen a few times. This sequence joins TRBV28 and TRBJ2-7; 12 bases line up with TRBD2. J was trimmed by 3 bases and V by 7 bases; bases with no gene match: 7. The CDR3 contains 15 residues. Germline V gives CDR1 MDHEN, CDR2 SYDVKM. The CDR3 loop reads CASTTTSGGVYEQYF. The CDR3 coding sequence is TGTGCCAGCACTACGACTAGCGGGGGAGTCTACGAGCAGTACTTC.

This clone was observed a handful of times. The V gene is TRBV19, the J gene TRBJ1-4; no definite D call. V was pared by 7 bases and J by 8 bases, with 17 bases between. This CDR3 spans 14 amino acids. Germline V CDR1 and CDR2: LNHDA, SQIVND (reference sequence). CDR3 DNA sequence: TGTGCCAGTAAATTAAGAGGGTTCGTCGAAAAACTGTTTTTT. Its protein product is CASKLRGFVEKLFF.

The CDR3 sequence: CASSRTVGNEQFF. As DNA, the CDR3 is TGTGCCAGCAGCCGGACAGTCGGGAATGAGCAGTTCTTC. The V and J genes are TRBV27 and TRBJ2-1; a weak D match, TRBD1 (6 bases). Germline values: CDR1 MNHEY, CDR2 SMNVEV (reference sequence). The CDR3 sequence is 13 residues long. The V end was cut by 6 bases, the J end by 7 bases, with 13 bases between.

The chain carries TRBV27 and TRBJ2-1; TRBD1 matches 9 bases. Germline V gene lookup returns CDR1 MNHEY and CDR2 SMNVEV (reference sequence). CDR3 size: 17 residues. The junction had 17 bases not matched to a gene; V was cut back by 6 bases and J by 8 bases. The CDR3 spells CASSRDRAPGGTDEQFF. The CDR3 bases are TGTGCCAGCAGCCGGGACAGGGCCCCGGGTGGTACTGATGAGCAGTTCTTC.

This clone was recorded once. The rearrangement joins TRBV19 to TRBJ2-1; D perhaps matches TRBD2 (5 bases). Trimming shortened V by 0 bases and J by 0 bases, and 6 bases separated the two germline ends. The germline gives CDR1 LNHDA, CDR2 SQIVND (reference sequence). This CDR3 spans 15 amino acids. CDR3 sequence reads: CASSIEGSSYNEQFF. CDR3 coding DNA: TGTGCCAGTAGTATAGAGGGGAGCTCCTACAATGAGCAGTTCTTC.

CDR3 DNA sequence: TGTGCCAGCAGTCGGGCATACCAGGGAGCTTTCTTT. Translated: CASSRAYQGAFF. The chain joins TRBV28 to TRBJ1-1; D perhaps matches TRBD1 (5 bases). This CDR3 spans 12 amino acids. The germline V gene encodes CDR1 MDHEN and CDR2 SYDVKM. V shed 5 bases and J shed 10 bases, with 14 bases lying between them.

The gene calls are TRBV28 and TRBJ2-1; 7 bases match TRBD2. This CDR3 has 14 residues. In germline, CDR1 is MDHEN, CDR2 SYDVKM. J lost 12 bases, V lost 6 bases, and 14 bases had no gene match. The CDR3 here is CASRPGTKSMGQFF. In DNA, the CDR3 is TGTGCCAGCAGGCCAGGGACTAAATCAATGGGGCAGTTCTTC.

The chain combines TRBV2 with TRBJ1-2, with TRBD1 matching over 10 bases. V dropped 4 bases and J dropped 3; count of bases not matched to a gene: 5. The CDR3 totals 15 residues. In germline, CDR1 is SNHLY, CDR2 FYNNEI. CDR3 residues: CASSGSGTGDYGYTF. The CDR3 nucleotides read TGTGCCAGCAGTGGATCCGGGACAGGGGACTATGGCTACACCTTC.

The chain is built from TRBV6-5 and TRBJ2-5, with TRBD2 as a possible D gene (6 bases). From germline, CDR1 is MNHEY and CDR2 SVGAGI. The V and J ends lost 10 bases and 2 bases respectively, with 14 bases between them. The CDR3 contains 13 residues. The CDR3 sequence: CATTPAGQETQYF. The CDR3 bases are TGTGCCACCACCCCGGCGGGACAAGAGACCCAGTACTTC.

This clone was detected only once. The chain recombines TRBV5-6 with TRBJ2-1, with 11 positions matching TRBD2. In germline, CDR1 is SGHDT, CDR2 YYEEEE. This CDR3 contains 18 residues. The V and J ends lost 2 bases and 2 bases, in that order; junction bases with no gene match: 9. For the CDR3, the DNA is TGTGCCAGCAGCTTCCAGCTAGCGGGAGGAGGGACCTACAATGAGCAGTTCTTC. Translation: CASSFQLAGGGTYNEQFF.

The chain carries TRBV3-1 (or the pseudogene TRBV3-2) and TRBJ1-1; weak D call: TRBD1 (5 bases). The V gene lost 2 bases and the J gene lost 5 bases, with 12 bases spanning the gap. This CDR3 is 14 amino acids long. The germline CDR1 and CDR2 sequences are LGHDT and YNNKEL (reference sequence). CDR3 bases: TGTGCCAGCAGCCAAAATTGGGGGGGTACTGAAGCTTTCTTT. Protein product: CASSQNWGGTEAFF.

The rearrangement uses TRBV24-1 and TRBJ2-2, with 11 bases aligning to TRBD2. The germline V gene encodes CDR1 KGHDR and CDR2 SFDVKD. With 9 bases clipped from V and 5 bases from J, the junction kept 7 bases outside the gene matches. The CDR3 sequence is 15 residues long. CDR3 sequence: CATGSGRAGTGELFF. In DNA, the CDR3 is TGTGCCACCGGTAGCGGGAGGGCCGGAACCGGGGAGCTGTTTTTT.

This chain connects TRBV5-1 to TRBJ2-3, with 8 bases fitting TRBD2. J gave up 6 bases and V 1 base, and 4 bases lay outside the gene matches. The CDR3 length is 14 residues. Germline loops: CDR1 SGHRS, CDR2 YFSETQ. CDR3 sequence: CASSLSGSKDTQYF. As DNA, the CDR3 is TGCGCCAGCAGCTTGAGCGGGAGTAAGGATACGCAGTATTTT.

V and J are TRBV6-1 and TRBJ1-1; D is unclear. The CDR3 is made up of 14 amino acids. The germline V gene has CDR1 MNHNS and CDR2 SASEGT. Trimming stripped 1 base from V and 1 base from J, with 7 bases between. The CDR3 reads CASSEGGTNTEAFF. The CDR3 DNA sequence: TGTGCCAGCAGTGAAGGAGGAACGAACACTGAAGCTTTCTTT.

This clone was counted once. The J gene is TRBJ1-1, the V gene TRBV3-1 (or the pseudogene TRBV3-2), with D perhaps TRBD1 (6 bases). Germline V lookup: CDR1 LGHDT, CDR2 YNNKEL (reference sequence). The V end was cut by 1 base, the J end by 11 bases, with 14 bases between. The CDR3 runs 13 residues. CDR3 sequence reads: CASSQGEGVGAFF. The DNA for the CDR3 is TGTGCCAGCAGCCAAGGTGAGGGGGTGGGCGCTTTCTTT.

This chain connects TRBV7-3 to TRBJ2-7, with D maybe TRBD2 (5 bases). The CDR3 extends over 15 amino acids. CDR1 SGHTA and CDR2 FQGTGA come from the germline V gene. The germline V and J ends were trimmed by 2 bases and 2 bases, with 13 bases remaining between them. CDR3: CASSLARGSAYEQYF. The CDR3 DNA reads as TGTGCCAGCAGCTTAGCTCGGGGTAGCGCCTACGAGCAGTACTTC. Filled out from reference TRBV7-3 and TRBJ2-7, the complete variable domain reads GAGVSQTPSNKVTEKGKYVELRCDPISGHTALYWYRQSLGQGPEFLIYFQGTGAADDSGLPNDRFFAVRPEGSVSTLKIQRTERGDSAVYLCASSLARGSAYEQYFGPGTRLTVT.

This clone was detected only once. The rearrangement links TRBV7-9 to TRBJ1-2; no firm D call. Trimming removed 1 base at V and 3 bases at J, with 6 bases between. This CDR3 region has 13 residues. Looked up from germline, CDR1 is SEHNR and CDR2 is FQNEAQ (reference sequence). Written as DNA, the CDR3 is TGTGCCAGCAGCTTAGGGAGAGACTATGGCTACACCTTC. This codes for CASSLGRDYGYTF.

The chain uses TRBV6-5 and TRBJ2-4; TRBD2 matches at 8 bases. Germline V gives CDR1 MNHEY, CDR2 SVGAGI. CDR3 length: 15 residues. With V trimmed by 4 bases and J by 8 bases, 10 bases remained unmatched. The CDR3 spells CASSSFGRAGDIQYF. CDR3 nucleotide sequence: TGTGCCAGCAGTTCGTTCGGGAGGGCCGGGGACATTCAGTACTTC.